Below, 26 T cell receptor beta chains from the same sample are listed, as sequenced in a study of PD-1 blockade in mismatch repair-deficient tumors. Only in-frame clones appear in the TCRdb table, and some are missing; sequencing was by immunoSEQ multiplex PCR. Of roughly 110,000 clones listed, around 80% were seen once; the top ten hold 4% to 5%. The source material was peripheral blood, sampled roughly 13 months after starting pembrolizumab. Receptor source: an adult with mismatch repair-deficient cancer.

The sample holds a few counts of this clone. This sequence joins TRBV9 and TRBJ2-7; no clear D gene. Germline V gene sequence: CDR1 SGDLS, CDR2 YYNGEE. The CDR3 covers 14 residues. V lost 4 bases, J lost 0 bases, and 11 bases lay in between. The CDR3: CASSPQASSYEQYF. Here the CDR3 DNA reads TGTGCCAGCAGCCCCCAGGCGAGCTCCTACGAGCAGTACTTC.

CDR3 bases: TGTGCCAGTGCTCAAAACGGGCACACCCCCCTCGAGCAGTACTTC. Translated, it gives CASAQNGHTPLEQYF. The rearrangement links TRBV19 to TRBJ2-7; D unresolved. Trimming took off 8 bases at V and 6 bases at J, with 23 bases between the two ends. Per germline, CDR1 LNHDA and CDR2 SQIVND (reference sequence). The length of the CDR3 is 15 residues.

This clone was detected a few times. The CDR3 bases are TGTGCCAGCAGCTTAGGGACTAGCGGGAGTCCTGAGTTCTTC. The encoded protein is CASSLGTSGSPEFF. The chain joins TRBV7-9 to TRBJ2-1; 13 nucleotides line up with TRBD2. The junction had 5 bases not matched to a gene; V was cut back by 1 base and J by 14 bases. The CDR3 runs 14 residues. Germline V CDR1 and CDR2: SEHNR, FQNEAQ (reference sequence).

This chain joins TRBV5-6 and TRBJ2-3; 9 bases align to TRBD1. The germline V gene encodes CDR1 SGHDT and CDR2 YYEEEE. The CDR3 is made up of 15 amino acids. The ends lost 5 bases at V and 2 bases at J; junction bases unmatched: 6. CDR3 in DNA: TGTGCCAGCAGGTCGGACAGGGGTTTCACAGATACGCAGTATTTT. Translating it yields CASRSDRGFTDTQYF.

The V gene is TRBV21-1, the J gene TRBJ2-3; TRBD2 is the table's D call, not checked against the DNA. TRBV21-1 is listed as a pseudogene. The CDR3 totals 22 residues. CDR3 nucleotides: TGTGCCAGCAGCAAAAGGGGGCCGGGACTAGCGGGAAAATTATTTAGCACAGATACGCAGTATTTT. It is translated as CASSKRGPGLAGKLFSTDTQYF.

The J gene is TRBJ1-1, the V gene TRBV18; TRBD1 matches 8 bases. The CDR3 totals 16 residues. Trimming removed 3 bases from V and 5 bases from J; junction bases left unmatched: 11. Germline values: CDR1 KGHSH, CDR2 LQKENI. The CDR3 nucleotides read TGTGCCAGCTCACCTATGTTGGGACAGGAGGGGACTGAAGCTTTCTTT. It translates to CASSPMLGQEGTEAFF.

This clone has only a few counts. This rearrangement joins TRBV2 to TRBJ2-2; the D is unclear. Germline V CDR1 and CDR2: SNHLY, FYNNEI. The CDR3 has 12 amino acids. Trimming stripped 7 bases from V and 6 bases from J, with 9 bases between. DNA of the CDR3: TGTGCCAGCAAGCGTGGCGCCGGGGAGCTGTTTTTT. It is translated as CASKRGAGELFF.

This clone was counted only a few times. The J gene is TRBJ1-2, the V gene TRBV5-1, with a tentative D call TRBD1 (5 bases). Trimming removed 0 bases from V and 9 bases from J, with 9 bases in between. The germline gives CDR1 SGHRS, CDR2 YFSETQ. The CDR3 spans 12 residues. The CDR3 protein is CASSLVGESYTF. CDR3 nucleotides: TGCGCCAGCAGCTTGGTAGGGGAGAGCTACACCTTC.

The rearrangement uses TRBV4-3 and TRBJ1-1; 8 nucleotides agree with TRBD1. Germline V gene sequence: CDR1 LGHNA, CDR2 YSLEER. After removal of 0 bases from V and 5 bases from J, the junction contained 11 bases not matched to a gene. This CDR3 has 17 residues. The CDR3 bases are TGCGCCAGCAGCCAAGATGCGACAGGGGTAAGAGGAACTGAAGCTTTCTTT. Translation gives CASSQDATGVRGTEAFF.

In its sample, this clone was seen a few times. This chain links TRBV29-1 with TRBJ1-1; TRBD1 might be the D (6 bases). The V gene's germline CDR1 is SQVTM and CDR2 ANQGSEA. V lost 6 bases, J lost 0 bases, and 14 bases lay in between. The CDR3 extends over 14 amino acids. The CDR3 region has the DNA TGCAGCGTGGAGGGGGGACGGCTGAACACTGAAGCTTTCTTT. Translated: CSVEGGRLNTEAFF.

The chain couples TRBV19 to TRBJ2-7, with a possible D match to TRBD1 (7 bases). The CDR3 has 15 amino acids. CDR1 is LNHDA, CDR2 SQIVND, per germline (reference sequence). The V end was cut by 4 bases, the J end by 3 bases, with 16 bases between. The CDR3 DNA reads as TGTGCCAGTAGTAGAGGACAGGAGGGCTTCTACGAGCAGTACTTC. It is translated as CASSRGQEGFYEQYF.

In this sample, this clone turned up a few times. The V call is TRBV11-2, the J call TRBJ2-7; D is unclear. The CDR3 is 13 residues long. With 4 bases removed from V and 4 bases from J, the gap between germline ends came to 11 bases. Germline loops: CDR1 SGHAT, CDR2 FQNNGV. This chain's CDR3 is CASSSGDGYEQYF. CDR3 coding DNA: TGTGCCAGCAGCTCCGGTGACGGGTACGAGCAGTACTTC.

This clone occurred a few times. The chain carries TRBV11-3 and TRBJ2-7; 8 nucleotides align to TRBD2. The CDR3 totals 14 residues. Germline V gives CDR1 SGHNT, CDR2 YENEEA. Trimming cost V 5 bases and J 6 bases; bases outside gene matches: 9. The CDR3 reads CASSPLTGGTEQYF. CDR3 in DNA: TGTGCCAGCAGCCCCCTCACGGGGGGGACCGAGCAGTACTTC.

The chain carries TRBV27 and TRBJ1-2, with 10 bases fitting TRBD1. J lost 2 bases, V lost 5 bases, and 8 bases had no gene match. CDR1 is MNHEY, CDR2 SMNVEV, per germline (reference sequence). This CDR3 comprises 16 residues. DNA of the CDR3: TGTGCCAGCAGTCACCAGACAGGGGGCGCCAACTATGGCTACACCTTC. Encoded protein: CASSHQTGGANYGYTF.

The chain combines TRBV27 with TRBJ2-7; 13 bases agree with TRBD2. V gave up 5 bases and J gave up 12 bases; unmatched junction bases: 10. Germline V gives CDR1 MNHEY, CDR2 SMNVEV (reference sequence). The CDR3 runs 14 residues. CDR3 DNA sequence: TGTGCCAGCAGTACCTGGACTAGCGGGAGTATCTGGTACTTC. Its translation: CASSTWTSGSIWYF.

The count of this clone is one. The V and J genes are TRBV5-1 and TRBJ2-7, with TRBD1 matching over 12 bases. V lost 3 bases to trimming and J lost 5 bases; unmatched junction nucleotides: 6. The CDR3 has 15 amino acids. Germline-derived CDR1 and CDR2 are SGHRS and YFSETQ. The CDR3 bases are TGCGCCAGCAGCTCGGGACAGGGGGCTTACCACGAGCAGTACTTC. This codes for CASSSGQGAYHEQYF.

This rearrangement joins TRBV19 to TRBJ2-3; D uncertain. Germline CDR1 is LNHDA and CDR2 is SQIVND (reference sequence). The CDR3 consists of 14 residues. V was clipped by 4 bases and J by 0 bases, with 8 bases between them. CDR3 loop: CASSREASTDTQYF. The CDR3 DNA follows: TGTGCCAGTAGTAGAGAAGCTAGCACAGATACGCAGTATTTT.

Here the CDR3 DNA reads TGTGCCAGCCAGGGACTAGCGTTGTACAATGAGCAGTTCTTC. Encoded protein: CASQGLALYNEQFF. The chain employs TRBV25-1 and TRBJ2-1; 10 bases align to TRBD2. The length of the CDR3 is 14 residues. Germline CDR1 is MGHDK and CDR2 is SYGVNS. The trim removed 8 bases at V and 4 bases at J, leaving 5 bases unmatched.

This chain uses TRBV9 with TRBJ2-1; tentatively, D is TRBD1 or TRBD2 (5 bases each). Deletions cut 0 bases from V and 9 bases from J, with 19 bases between. The CDR3 has 16 residues. Germline-derived CDR1 and CDR2 are SGDLS and YYNGEE. The chain's CDR3 is CASSVGPPGPYFEQFF. CDR3 sequence (DNA): TGTGCCAGCAGCGTAGGACCACCGGGACCCTATTTTGAGCAGTTCTTC.

The V gene is TRBV6-1, the J gene TRBJ1-5; 7 nucleotides match TRBD1. The CDR3 contains 14 residues. CDR1 is MNHNS and CDR2 is SASEGT in the germline V gene. Unmatched junction bases numbered 5, after V lost 5 bases and J lost 4 bases. CDR3: CASSTRTGNQPQHF. The DNA for the CDR3 is TGTGCCAGCAGTACACGGACAGGAAATCAGCCCCAGCATTTT.

The rearrangement joins TRBV6-1 to TRBJ2-1; D might be TRBD1 (6 bases). The V and J ends lost 6 bases and 5 bases respectively, with 11 bases between them. Germline CDR1 is MNHNS and CDR2 is SASEGT. The CDR3 covers 13 residues. This CDR3 is CASSLQGNNEQFF. In DNA form, the CDR3 reads TGTGCCAGCAGCCTTCAGGGGAACAATGAGCAGTTCTTC.

The chain recombines TRBV21-1 with TRBJ2-1; whether TRBD2, the table's D call, matches the DNA was not checked. TRBV21-1 constitutes a pseudogene. There are 17 residues in the CDR3. The CDR3 region is CASSNLVSGRSYNEQFF. CDR3 bases: TGTGCCAGCAGCAACTTGGTTAGCGGGAGGTCCTACAATGAGCAGTTCTTC.

V usage is TRBV19 and J usage is TRBJ2-1; possible D gene TRBD1, 6 bases. Germline loops: CDR1 LNHDA, CDR2 SQIVND (reference sequence). Trimming removed 9 bases from V and 0 bases from J, with 18 bases in between. The CDR3 spans 16 residues. The CDR3 DNA reads as TGTGCCAGCAGGGGCAGCCGATGGAGCTCCTACAATGAGCAGTTCTTC. Amino acid sequence: CASRGSRWSSYNEQFF. Looking up the rest from reference TRBV19 and TRBJ2-1 gives the full variable domain: DGGITQSPKYLFRKEGQNVTLSCEQNLNHDAMYWYRQDPGQGLRLIYYSQIVNDFQKGDIAEGYSVSREKKESFPLTVTSAQKNPTAFYLCASRGSRWSSYNEQFFGPGTRLTVL.

J is TRBJ2-2 and V is TRBV13; a possible D gene is TRBD1 (8 bases). V was shortened by 5 bases and J by 5 bases, with 21 bases between the two germline ends. Germline-derived CDR1 and CDR2 are PRHDT and FYEKMQ (reference sequence). This CDR3 has 17 amino acids. CDR3: CASSKITGGVDTGELFF. The CDR3 DNA reads as TGTGCCAGCAGCAAGATAACAGGGGGGGTTGATACCGGGGAGCTGTTTTTT. The full variable domain, rest sourced from reference TRBV13 and TRBJ2-2, is AAGVIQSPRHLIKEKRETATLKCYPIPRHDTVYWYQQGPGQDPQFLISFYEKMQSDKGSIPDRFSAQQFSDYHSELNMSSLELGDSALYFCASSKITGGVDTGELFFGEGSRLTVL.

The genes are TRBV29-1 and TRBJ1-2, with D hard to call. V lost 4 bases to trimming and J lost 5 bases, with 5 bases between them. Germline V CDR1 and CDR2: SQVTM, ANQGSEA. The CDR3 totals 10 residues. CDR3 DNA sequence: TGCAGCGTTGGGGAATATGGCTACACCTTC. Translating gives CSVGEYGYTF.

This sequence joins TRBV10-3 and TRBJ2-3; 10 bases are a match to TRBD2. Germline values: CDR1 ENHRY, CDR2 SYGVKD. This CDR3 is built from 15 residues. After removal of 6 bases from V and 2 bases from J, the junction contained 5 bases not matched to a gene. CDR3 sequence (DNA): TGTGCCATCAGACCCCTAGCGGGAGCCACAGATACGCAGTATTTT. Protein product: CAIRPLAGATDTQYF.